This T cell receptor (beta chain) was recovered during a study of blood T cells in healthy people across ages. This clonotype was seen a handful of times. The sample, 7.5 to 10 milliliters of peripheral blood, was drawn from each donor. Then a second PCR, running roughly 7 to 12 cycles, was carried out with a sample-barcoded 5' primer and a J-beta primer mix. Carrying 12 random nucleotides, a template-switch adaptor labeled each individual cDNA molecule. TCRdb fed the 5' RACE reads into MiXCR, producing one record per CDR3 protein. The data hold 600,000 to 650,000 distinct CDR3 sequences, with roughly three fifths observed a single time. V was cut by 2 bases and J by 0 bases, with 11 bases left in between. This CDR3 is 15 amino acids long.

The receptor comes from a man aged 60-69 years in good health. Sample: blood. The V gene is TRBV12-3 or TRBV12-4, the J gene TRBJ2-7, with D unresolved. CDR3 sequence reads: CASSLLAASSYEQYF. The CDR3 DNA reads TGTGCCAGCAGTTTACTGGCGGCGAGCTCCTACGAGCAGTACTTC.